This T cell receptor beta chain is drawn from a study of blood T cells in healthy people across ages. Primers used in a second PCR of roughly 6 to 11 cycles were a sample-barcoded 5' primer and a J-beta primer mix. Each sample yielded at least 3 million CDR3-containing paired-end reads. From the 5' RACE reads, TCRdb called clonotypes with MiXCR, one entry per CDR3 protein. The table lists about 620,000 distinct CDR3 sequences, around 21% of them singletons. This clonotype has ten or more counts. The antigen remains unidentified. Collection of about 9.4 milliliters of peripheral blood was performed for each donor. Study results and limitations: With unsorted PBMCs, a conclusive comparison of naive versus antigen-experienced cells was not possible. A roughly linear age-dependent decrease characterized TCR beta diversity per million T cells.

The specimen was blood. This TCR came from a man in his sixties or seventies in good health.

This CDR3 is CASSLKGPPPDNEQFF. For the CDR3, the DNA is TGTGCCAGCAGCTTGAAGGGGCCTCCTCCTGACAATGAGCAGTTCTTC. V is TRBV11-2 and J is TRBJ2-1, with D possibly TRBD1 on 5 matching bases. The CDR3 has 16 residues. V was shortened by 3 bases and J by 5 bases, with 17 bases between the two germline ends. The germline CDR1 and CDR2 sequences are SGHAT and FQNNGV.